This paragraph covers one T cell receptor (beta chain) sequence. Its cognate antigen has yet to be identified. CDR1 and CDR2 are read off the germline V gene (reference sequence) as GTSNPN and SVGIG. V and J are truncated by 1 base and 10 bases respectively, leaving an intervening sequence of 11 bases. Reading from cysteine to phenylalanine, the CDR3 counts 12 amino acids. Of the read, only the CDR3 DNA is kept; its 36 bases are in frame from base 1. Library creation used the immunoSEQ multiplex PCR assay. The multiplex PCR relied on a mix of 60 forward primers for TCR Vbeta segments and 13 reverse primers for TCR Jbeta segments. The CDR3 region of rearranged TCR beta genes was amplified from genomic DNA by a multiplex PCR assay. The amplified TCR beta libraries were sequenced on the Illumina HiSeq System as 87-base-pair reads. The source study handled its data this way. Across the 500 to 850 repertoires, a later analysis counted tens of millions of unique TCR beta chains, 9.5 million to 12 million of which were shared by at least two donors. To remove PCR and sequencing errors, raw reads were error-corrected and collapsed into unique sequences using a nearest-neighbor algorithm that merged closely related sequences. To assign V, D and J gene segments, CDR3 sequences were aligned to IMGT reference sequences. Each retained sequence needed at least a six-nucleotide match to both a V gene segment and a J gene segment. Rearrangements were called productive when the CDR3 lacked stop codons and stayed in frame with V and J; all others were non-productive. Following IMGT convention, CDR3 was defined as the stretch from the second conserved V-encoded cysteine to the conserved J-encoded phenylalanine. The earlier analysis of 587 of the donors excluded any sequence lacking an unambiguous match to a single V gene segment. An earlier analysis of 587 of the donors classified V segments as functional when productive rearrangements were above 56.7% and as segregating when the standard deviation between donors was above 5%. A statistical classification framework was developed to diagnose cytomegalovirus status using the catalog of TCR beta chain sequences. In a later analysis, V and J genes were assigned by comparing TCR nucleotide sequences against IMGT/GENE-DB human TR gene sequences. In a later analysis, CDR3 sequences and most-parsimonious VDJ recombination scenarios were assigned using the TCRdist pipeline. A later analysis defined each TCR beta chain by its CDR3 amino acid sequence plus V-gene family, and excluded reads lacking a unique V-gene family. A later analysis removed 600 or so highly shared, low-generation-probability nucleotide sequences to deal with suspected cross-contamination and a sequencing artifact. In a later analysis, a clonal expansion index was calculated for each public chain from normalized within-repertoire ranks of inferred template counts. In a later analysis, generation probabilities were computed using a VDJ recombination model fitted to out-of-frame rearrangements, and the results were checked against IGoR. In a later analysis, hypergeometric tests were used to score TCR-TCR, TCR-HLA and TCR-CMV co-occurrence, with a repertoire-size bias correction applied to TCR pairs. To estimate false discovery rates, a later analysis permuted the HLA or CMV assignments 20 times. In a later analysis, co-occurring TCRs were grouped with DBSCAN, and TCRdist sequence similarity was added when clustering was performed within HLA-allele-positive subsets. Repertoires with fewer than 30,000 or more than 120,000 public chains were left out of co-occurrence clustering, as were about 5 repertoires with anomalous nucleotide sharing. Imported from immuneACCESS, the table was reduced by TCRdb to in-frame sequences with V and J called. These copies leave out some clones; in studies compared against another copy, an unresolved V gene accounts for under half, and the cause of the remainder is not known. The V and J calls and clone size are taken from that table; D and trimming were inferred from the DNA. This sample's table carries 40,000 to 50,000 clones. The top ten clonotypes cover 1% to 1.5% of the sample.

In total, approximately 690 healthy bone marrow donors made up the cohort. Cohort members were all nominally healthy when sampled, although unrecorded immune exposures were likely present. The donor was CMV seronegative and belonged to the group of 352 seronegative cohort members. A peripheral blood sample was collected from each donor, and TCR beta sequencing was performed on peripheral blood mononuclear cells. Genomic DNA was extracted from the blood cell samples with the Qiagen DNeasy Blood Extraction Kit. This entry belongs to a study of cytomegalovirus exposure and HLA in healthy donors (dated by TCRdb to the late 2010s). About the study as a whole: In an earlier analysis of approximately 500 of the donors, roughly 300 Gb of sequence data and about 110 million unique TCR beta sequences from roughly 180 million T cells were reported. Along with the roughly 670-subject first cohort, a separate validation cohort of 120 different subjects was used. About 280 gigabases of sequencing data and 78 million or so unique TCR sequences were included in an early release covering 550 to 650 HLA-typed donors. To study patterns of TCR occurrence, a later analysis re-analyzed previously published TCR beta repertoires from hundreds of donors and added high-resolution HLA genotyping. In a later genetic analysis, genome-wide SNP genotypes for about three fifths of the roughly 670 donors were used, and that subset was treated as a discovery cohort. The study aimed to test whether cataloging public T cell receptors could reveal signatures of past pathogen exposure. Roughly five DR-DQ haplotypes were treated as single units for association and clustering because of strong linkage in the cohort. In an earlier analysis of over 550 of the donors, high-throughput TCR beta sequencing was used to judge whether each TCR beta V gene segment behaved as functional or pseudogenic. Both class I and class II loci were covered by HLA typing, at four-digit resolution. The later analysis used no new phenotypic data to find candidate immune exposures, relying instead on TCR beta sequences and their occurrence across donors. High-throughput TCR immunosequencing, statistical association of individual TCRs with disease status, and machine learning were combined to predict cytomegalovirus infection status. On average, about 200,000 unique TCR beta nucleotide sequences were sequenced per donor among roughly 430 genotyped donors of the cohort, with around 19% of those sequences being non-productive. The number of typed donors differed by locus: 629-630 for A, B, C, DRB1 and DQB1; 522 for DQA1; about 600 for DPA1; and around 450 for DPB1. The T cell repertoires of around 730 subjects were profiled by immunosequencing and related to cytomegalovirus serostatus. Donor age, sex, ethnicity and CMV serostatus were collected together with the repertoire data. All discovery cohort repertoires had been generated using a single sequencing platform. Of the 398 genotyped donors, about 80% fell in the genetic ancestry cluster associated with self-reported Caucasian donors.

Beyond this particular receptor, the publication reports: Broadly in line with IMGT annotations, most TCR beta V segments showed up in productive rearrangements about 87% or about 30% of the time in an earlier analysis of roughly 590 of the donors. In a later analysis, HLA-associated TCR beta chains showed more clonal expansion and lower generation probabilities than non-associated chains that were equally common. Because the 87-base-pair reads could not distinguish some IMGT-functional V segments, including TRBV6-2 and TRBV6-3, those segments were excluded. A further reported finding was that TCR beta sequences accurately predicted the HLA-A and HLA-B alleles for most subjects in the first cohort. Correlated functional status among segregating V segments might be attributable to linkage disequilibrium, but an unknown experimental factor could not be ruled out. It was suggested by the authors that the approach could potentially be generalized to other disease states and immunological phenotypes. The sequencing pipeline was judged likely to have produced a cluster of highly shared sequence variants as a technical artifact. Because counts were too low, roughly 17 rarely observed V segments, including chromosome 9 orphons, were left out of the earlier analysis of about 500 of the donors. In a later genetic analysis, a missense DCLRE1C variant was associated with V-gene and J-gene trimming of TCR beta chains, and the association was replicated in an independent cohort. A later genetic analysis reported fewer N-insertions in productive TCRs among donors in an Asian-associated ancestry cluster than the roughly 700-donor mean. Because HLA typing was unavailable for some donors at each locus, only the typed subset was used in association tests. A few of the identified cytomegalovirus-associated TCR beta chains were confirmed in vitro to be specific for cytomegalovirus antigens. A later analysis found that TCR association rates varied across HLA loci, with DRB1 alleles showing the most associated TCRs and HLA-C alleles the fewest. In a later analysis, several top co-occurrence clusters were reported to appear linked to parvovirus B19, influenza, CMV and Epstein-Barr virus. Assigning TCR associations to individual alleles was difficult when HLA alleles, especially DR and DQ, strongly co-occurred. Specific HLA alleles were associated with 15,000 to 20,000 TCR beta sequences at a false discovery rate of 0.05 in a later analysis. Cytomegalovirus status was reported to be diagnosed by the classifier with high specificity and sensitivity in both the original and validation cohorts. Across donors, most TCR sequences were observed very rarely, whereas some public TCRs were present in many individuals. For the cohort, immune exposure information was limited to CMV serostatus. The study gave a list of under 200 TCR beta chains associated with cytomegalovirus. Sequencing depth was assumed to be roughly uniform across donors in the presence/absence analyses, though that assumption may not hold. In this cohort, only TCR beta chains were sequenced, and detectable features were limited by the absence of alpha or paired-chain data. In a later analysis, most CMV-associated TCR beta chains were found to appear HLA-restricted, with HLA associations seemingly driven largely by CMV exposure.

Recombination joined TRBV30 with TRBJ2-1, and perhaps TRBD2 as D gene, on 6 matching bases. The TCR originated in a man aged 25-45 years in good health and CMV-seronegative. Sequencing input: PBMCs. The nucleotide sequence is TGTGCCTGGAGTGGACTAGGACTAGAGCAGTTCTTC. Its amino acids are CAWSGLGLEQFF.